The 15 T cell receptor beta chains reported below all come from one sample, sequenced in a study of T cells in Graves' hyperthyroidism and ophthalmopathy. Amplified regions were TCR beta CDR3 sequences from RNA transcripts. Carried out on the TCR CDR3, a first-round RT-PCR used the HTBI primer set. MiXCR, run by TCRdb on the multiplex PCR reads, gives a single entry per CDR3 protein. The data hold around 350,000 distinct CDR3 sequences, with roughly 25% observed a single time. The specimen sequenced was blood. Receptors originate from a man aged 50 to 59 with Graves' hyperthyroidism.

V gene TRBV6-2 or TRBV6-3 combines with J gene TRBJ1-1, with TRBD1 as a possible D gene (5 bases). This CDR3 has 18 residues. V was shortened by 0 bases and J by 2 bases, with 19 bases between the two germline ends. The germline V gene has CDR1 MNHEY and CDR2 SVGEGT. The CDR3 spells CASSYSGRDVELNTEAFF. The CDR3 nucleotides are TGTGCCAGCAGTTACTCGGGCAGGGACGTAGAATTAAACACTGAAGCTTTCTTT.

This clonotype has a count of ten or more. The chain uses TRBV11-3 and TRBJ1-1; no clear D. Trimming cost V 5 bases and J 0 bases, with 10 bases left between them. From germline, CDR1 is SGHNT and CDR2 YENEEA. This CDR3 region has 14 residues. The CDR3 DNA reads TGTGCCAGCAGCCCCCGGACGGTGAACACTGAAGCTTTCTTT. This encodes CASSPRTVNTEAFF. The variable domain in full, completed from reference TRBV11-3 and TRBJ1-1, reads EAGVVQSPRYKIIEKKQPVAFWCNPISGHNTLYWYLQNLGQGPELLIRYENEEAVDDSQLPKDRFSAERLKGVDSTLKIQPAELGDSAVYLCASSPRTVNTEAFFGQGTRLTVV.

The gene calls are TRBV19 and TRBJ2-3; tentatively, D is TRBD1 (5 bases). The V gene lost 1 base and the J gene lost 2 bases, with 10 bases spanning the gap. This CDR3 has 15 residues. Germline V lookup: CDR1 LNHDA, CDR2 SQIVND (reference sequence). CDR3 amino acids: CASSIGKGSTDTQYF. The CDR3 DNA sequence: TGTGCCAGTAGTATAGGGAAGGGGTCCACAGATACGCAGTATTTT. Filled out from reference TRBV19 and TRBJ2-3, the complete variable domain reads DGGITQSPKYLFRKEGQNVTLSCEQNLNHDAMYWYRQDPGQGLRLIYYSQIVNDFQKGDIAEGYSVSREKKESFPLTVTSAQKNPTAFYLCASSIGKGSTDTQYFGPGTRLTVL.

The chain is built from TRBV7-3 and TRBJ2-3; 7 nucleotides match TRBD1. After removal of 5 bases from V and 6 bases from J, the junction contained 8 bases not matched to a gene. This CDR3 is 14 amino acids long. Germline lookup yields CDR1 SGHTA and CDR2 FQGTGA. The CDR3: CASSQNRGWDTQYF. CDR3 sequence (DNA): TGTGCCAGCAGCCAGAACAGGGGCTGGGATACGCAGTATTTT.

The V and J genes are TRBV28 and TRBJ2-1; TRBD2 aligns across 10 bases. Germline V gene data show CDR1 as MDHEN and CDR2 as SYDVKM. Trimming took 7 bases from V and 5 from J; bases not matched to a gene: 5. The CDR3 is 14 residues long. CDR3 sequence reads: CASKSGGADNEQFF. The CDR3 coding sequence is TGTGCCAGCAAAAGCGGGGGGGCCGACAATGAGCAGTTCTTC.

This chain joins TRBV3-1 and TRBJ2-3; no reliable D call. The CDR3 spans 13 residues. The ends were cut back, 1 base at V and 4 bases at J, with 6 bases in the middle. Germline CDR1 and CDR2: LGHDT and YNNKEL (reference sequence). The CDR3 nucleotides read TGTGCCAGCAGCCAAGCTCAGCCAGATACGCAGTATTTT. This sequence encodes CASSQAQPDTQYF.

This clonotype appeared a few times. V usage is TRBV11-3 and J usage is TRBJ2-3; unclear D gene. CDR1 SGHNT and CDR2 YENEEA come from the germline V gene. V shed 8 bases and J shed 0 bases, with 9 bases lying between them. The CDR3 sequence is 13 residues long. The CDR3 here is CASQARSTDTQYF. The CDR3 region has the DNA TGTGCCAGCCAAGCGCGGAGCACAGATACGCAGTATTTT.

At least ten counts were recorded for this clonotype. The chain employs TRBV27 and TRBJ2-3; unclear D gene. Germline CDR1 reads MNHEY; CDR2 reads SMNVEV (reference sequence). V dropped 6 bases and J dropped 0 bases, with 13 bases sitting between them. The CDR3 is 15 residues long. The CDR3 DNA reads TGTGCCAGCAGCCCCACTATACTTAGCACAGATACGCAGTATTTT. Translation gives CASSPTILSTDTQYF.

This clonotype was detected a few times. The chain employs TRBV6-1 and TRBJ2-2; 14 positions agree with TRBD2. Unmatched junction bases numbered 8, after V lost 6 bases and J lost 5 bases. The germline CDR1 and CDR2 sequences are MNHNS and SASEGT. This CDR3 is built from 17 residues. CDR3 nucleotides: TGTGCCAGCAGGCCCGGGACTAGCGGGAGTCAGACCGGGGAGCTGTTTTTT. Translated: CASRPGTSGSQTGELFF.

This chain uses TRBV20-1 with TRBJ2-7; no firm D call. The germline V gene has CDR1 DFQATT and CDR2 SNEGSKA (reference sequence). V gave up 5 bases and J gave up 4 bases, with 6 bases separating them. This CDR3 region has 10 residues. The CDR3 sequence: CSALLYEQYF. In DNA, the CDR3 is TGCAGTGCTCTACTATACGAGCAGTACTTC.

The chain has TRBV19 and TRBJ1-2; D is ambiguous. The CDR3 is 14 amino acids. V lost 6 bases and J 7 bases, leaving 18 bases between the germline ends. Germline values: CDR1 LNHDA, CDR2 SQIVND (reference sequence). In DNA, the CDR3 is TGTGCCAGTAGCCCTCAAAACGGGTGGGGTGGCTACACCTTC. Its protein product is CASSPQNGWGGYTF. The full variable domain, rest sourced from reference TRBV19 and TRBJ1-2, is DGGITQSPKYLFRKEGQNVTLSCEQNLNHDAMYWYRQDPGQGLRLIYYSQIVNDFQKGDIAEGYSVSREKKESFPLTVTSAQKNPTAFYLCASSPQNGWGGYTFGSGTRLTVV.

This clonotype has only a few counts. This rearrangement joins TRBV19 to TRBJ2-7, with D possibly matching TRBD1 (5 bases). V lost 3 bases and J 3 bases, leaving 12 bases between the germline ends. The germline CDR1 and CDR2 sequences are LNHDA and SQIVND (reference sequence). The CDR3 is made up of 14 amino acids. CDR3 protein: CASSIGQGLYEQYF. The CDR3 coding sequence is TGTGCCAGTAGTATCGGACAAGGCCTCTACGAGCAGTACTTC.

This clonotype was counted between two and nine times. The rearrangement uses TRBV19 and TRBJ2-5; 12 bases are a match to TRBD1. CDR3 length: 16 residues. The junction had 10 bases not matched to a gene; V was cut back by 6 bases and J by 5 bases. The germline V gene encodes CDR1 LNHDA and CDR2 SQIVND (reference sequence). The CDR3 loop is CASRGTGGRGGETQYF. CDR3 nucleotide sequence: TGTGCCAGTAGGGGGACAGGGGGCCGTGGTGGGGAGACCCAGTACTTC. Full variable domain (missing parts from reference TRBV19 and TRBJ2-5): DGGITQSPKYLFRKEGQNVTLSCEQNLNHDAMYWYRQDPGQGLRLIYYSQIVNDFQKGDIAEGYSVSREKKESFPLTVTSAQKNPTAFYLCASRGTGGRGGETQYFGPGTRLLVL.

There are a few counts of this clonotype. This chain joins TRBV6-1 and TRBJ1-2; TRBD1 aligns across 9 bases. CDR3 length: 15 amino acids. Germline values: CDR1 MNHNS, CDR2 SASEGT. Trimming took 2 bases from V and 4 from J; bases not matched to a gene: 5. The CDR3: CASSERTGVFYGYTF. Here the CDR3 DNA reads TGTGCCAGCAGTGAACGGACAGGGGTTTTCTATGGCTACACCTTC.

This sequence joins TRBV30 and TRBJ2-3; no definite D call. In germline, CDR1 is GTSNPN, CDR2 SVGIG (reference sequence). The V and J ends lost 4 bases and 5 bases respectively, with 7 bases between them. CDR3 size: 11 residues. The CDR3 reads CAWTLLDTQYF. The CDR3 DNA follows: TGTGCCTGGACCCTACTAGATACGCAGTATTTT.